Below, one TCR beta chain is given with its context. This sample is drawn from a study of blood T cell repertoires in COVID-19. Study as a whole: Researchers got acute and convalescent COVID-19 samples from the United States, Italy and Spain.

TCRdb keeps only in-frame clones here, not all; method: immunoSEQ multiplex PCR. The sample has roughly 57,000 clones; over 60% are singletons. CDR1 is MNHEY and CDR2 is SVGEGT in the germline V gene. V was shortened by 4 bases and J by 1 base, with 10 bases between the two germline ends. The CDR3 loop spans 14 amino acids. The rearrangement uses TRBV6-2 or TRBV6-3 and TRBJ2-5; D is ambiguous. This clonotype was obtained from a man aged 30-40 years with COVID-19, enrolled during active disease. The sample was peripheral blood. The CDR3 coding sequence is TGTGCCAGCAGTTTAGTCACGATCCAAGAGACCCAGTACTTC. This gives the protein CASSLVTIQETQYF.